Here is one T cell receptor beta chain with its context. Antigen specificity is unknown. This was a survey-level run. Sequencing used immunoSEQ multiplex PCR; TCRdb keeps in-frame clones, though not all of them. The table lists tens of thousands of clones, about 86% of them singletons. The data stem from a study of STAT5B mutations in CD4+ large granular lymphocyte leukemia. Study-wide points: Patient CD4-sorted repertoires stayed more clonal than healthy ones after leukemic-clone removal. Without HLA matching, higher CD4+ than CD8+ T-LGLL clonality could reflect small sample size. No patients shared main leukemic clonotypes, though roughly 27% appeared at low frequency elsewhere.

The V and J ends lost 1 base and 2 bases, in that order; junction bases with no gene match: 7. Germline CDR1 SGDLS, CDR2 YYNGEE. This CDR3 contains 16 residues. V usage is TRBV9 and J usage is TRBJ2-5; 8 nucleotides line up with TRBD1. The clonotype comes from a human donor in good health. The sequencing input was CD4+ T cells from blood buffy coats. CDR3 loop: CASSVIGQGIQETQYF. The CDR3 DNA reads TGTGCCAGCAGCGTAATCGGACAGGGAATTCAAGAGACCCAGTACTTC.